Listed here are 21 T cell receptor beta chains from one sample, sequenced in a study of identical twins. TCRdb reanalysed the 5' RACE reads using MiXCR and keeps one entry per CDR3 protein. Of 250,000 to 350,000 distinct CDR3 sequences listed, approximately 8% were seen once; the top ten hold 2.1%. These data also featured in a second study, about yellow fever vaccine responses in identical twins.

Sequencing was performed on memory (CD45RO+) T cells sorted from blood. These receptors all come from a woman aged 18 to 35 in good health.

This clonotype was observed many times. The chain carries TRBV20-1 and TRBJ2-7, with D possibly matching TRBD1 (5 bases). Germline loops: CDR1 DFQATT, CDR2 SNEGSKA (reference sequence). The CDR3 loop spans 14 amino acids. Between the trimmed V and J ends, which lost 6 bases and 2 bases, there was a span of 17 bases. The CDR3 protein is CSAKKATAPYEQYV. CDR3 DNA: TGCAGTGCAAAAAAGGCGACAGCCCCCTACGAGCAGTACGTC.

The chain recombines TRBV27 with TRBJ2-3; 10 nucleotides align to TRBD2. Germline V gives CDR1 MNHEY, CDR2 SMNVEV (reference sequence). V dropped 4 bases and J dropped 5; count of bases not matched to a gene: 12. This CDR3 contains 17 residues. CDR3 region: CASSSKRGGRFGDTQYF. CDR3 nucleotides: TGTGCCAGCAGTTCCAAGCGGGGGGGCCGTTTCGGAGATACGCAGTATTTT.

The chain joins TRBV7-7 to TRBJ2-5; D gene unclear. Germline CDR1 and CDR2: SSHAT and FNYEAQ (reference sequence). Trimming pared 1 base from V and 7 bases from J, leaving 10 bases between. The CDR3 contains 13 residues. CDR3 in DNA: TGTGCCAGCAGCTTAGACGGCGTGGGGACCCAGTACTTC. It codes for CASSLDGVGTQYF.

This clonotype came up a few times. The rearrangement joins TRBV6-5 to TRBJ2-7; possibly TRBD2 for D (6 bases). The CDR3 has 16 residues. Germline assignment: CDR1 MNHEY and CDR2 SVGAGI. V lost 2 bases to trimming and J lost 6 bases, with 20 bases between them. CDR3 region: CASSYDSRRGSSEQYF. The CDR3 DNA reads TGTGCCAGCAGTTACGACTCGAGGAGGGGATCTTCCGAGCAGTACTTC.

The CDR3 reads CASSLADRVLNYGYTF. The CDR3 nucleotides read TGTGCCAGCAGCTTGGCGGACAGGGTACTTAACTATGGCTACACCTTC. V is TRBV5-6 and J is TRBJ1-2; 8 bases line up with TRBD1. The CDR3 consists of 16 residues. The V gene's germline CDR1 is SGHDT and CDR2 YYEEEE. V lost 0 bases and J lost 1; bases outside the gene matches: 5.

Only a few counts were recorded for this clonotype. The rearrangement joins TRBV11-3 to TRBJ1-2, with TRBD1 matching over 9 bases. The V gene end was trimmed by 2 bases and the J gene end by 2 bases; junction bases not matched to a gene: 3. CDR1 is SGHNT, CDR2 YENEEA, per germline. CDR3 size: 15 residues. CDR3 in amino acids: CASSLRTGANYGYTF. The DNA for the CDR3 is TGTGCCAGCAGCTTACGGACAGGGGCCAACTATGGCTACACCTTC.

This clonotype was counted ten times or more. The chain recombines TRBV10-1 with TRBJ2-3; a possible D gene is TRBD2 (7 bases). The germline CDR1 and CDR2 sequences are WNHNN and SYGVQD (reference sequence). The germline V and J ends were trimmed by 5 bases and 8 bases, with 20 bases remaining between them. This CDR3 has 15 residues. The CDR3 protein is CASSPGLGGSGTQYF. The CDR3 nucleotides are TGCGCCAGCAGTCCCGGACTAGGGGGTTCGGGTACGCAGTATTTT.

This clonotype was found many times. The gene calls are TRBV7-8 and TRBJ2-1; 10 nucleotides line up with TRBD2. Trimming removed 1 base from V and 6 bases from J; junction bases left unmatched: 12. CDR3 length: 18 amino acids. The V gene's germline CDR1 is SGHVS and CDR2 FQNEAQ. CDR3 nucleotide sequence: TGTGCCAGCAGCTTAGATACCCTAGCGGGAGTCTCGGGCAATGAGCAGTTCTTC. The encoded protein is CASSLDTLAGVSGNEQFF.

This clonotype was seen a handful of times. The chain joins TRBV5-1 to TRBJ1-5; D not certain. The germline V and J ends were trimmed by 5 bases and 4 bases, with 13 bases remaining between them. Germline V gives CDR1 SGHRS, CDR2 YFSETQ. CDR3 length: 14 amino acids. Here the CDR3 reads CASSAGSDNQPQHF. The CDR3 bases are TGCGCCAGCAGTGCGGGGAGCGATAATCAGCCCCAGCATTTT. Combining the CDR3 with reference TRBV5-1 and TRBJ1-5 gives the whole variable domain KAGVTQTPRYLIKTRGQQVTLSCSPISGHRSVSWYQQTPGQGLQFLFEYFSETQRNKGNFPGRFSGRQFSNSRSEMNVSTLELGDSALYLCASSAGSDNQPQHFGDGTRLSIL.

This clonotype was seen at least ten times. The V and J genes are TRBV3-1 and TRBJ2-1; 9 nucleotides agree with TRBD2. The trim removed 5 bases at V and 4 bases at J, leaving 9 bases unmatched. The germline CDR1 and CDR2 sequences are LGHDT and YNNKEL (reference sequence). The length of the CDR3 is 16 residues. This chain's CDR3 is CASSEIPLAGYNEQFF. As DNA, the CDR3 is TGTGCCAGCAGCGAGATTCCGCTAGCGGGATACAATGAGCAGTTCTTC.

The chain has TRBV6-1 and TRBJ2-1, with D uncertain. Trimming removed 5 bases at V and 0 bases at J, with 11 bases between. In germline, CDR1 is MNHNS, CDR2 SASEGT. The CDR3 totals 15 residues. CDR3 protein: CASSPRTVSYNEQFF. CDR3 DNA: TGTGCCAGCAGTCCCCGGACGGTCTCCTACAATGAGCAGTTCTTC.

This clonotype was recorded at least ten times. The rearrangement uses TRBV6-2 or TRBV6-3 and TRBJ2-7, with a weak D call TRBD1 (6 bases). There are 14 residues in the CDR3. The V and J ends lost 2 bases and 0 bases respectively, with 8 bases between them. Germline loops: CDR1 MNHEY, CDR2 SVGEGT. CDR3 in amino acids: CASSYRDTSYEQYV. The CDR3 region has the DNA TGTGCCAGCAGTTACAGGGACACCTCCTACGAGCAGTACGTC.

This sequence joins TRBV28 and TRBJ2-7, with D tentatively TRBD1 or TRBD2 (6 bases each). V lost 1 base to trimming and J lost 12 bases, with 16 bases between them. Germline lookup yields CDR1 MDHEN and CDR2 SYDVKM. The CDR3 has 13 amino acids. CDR3 residues: CASSLLGGREAYV. The CDR3 bases are TGTGCCAGCAGTTTATTGGGGGGCAGGGAGGCGTACGTC.

This chain joins TRBV20-1 and TRBJ1-1, with 10 positions matching TRBD1. With 8 bases clipped from V and 5 bases from J, the junction kept 8 bases outside the gene matches. The CDR3 is 13 amino acids. Germline V lookup: CDR1 DFQATT, CDR2 SNEGSKA (reference sequence). The CDR3 DNA reads as TGCAGTACCAGACAGGGGGCGAGTACTGAAGCTTTCTTT. Its translation is CSTRQGASTEAFF.

V usage is TRBV12-3 or TRBV12-4 and J usage is TRBJ2-4; D remains unclear. V shed 6 bases and J shed 2 bases, with 11 bases lying between them. The CDR3 has 14 amino acids. This chain's CDR3 is CASSRSLTKNIQYF. CDR3 sequence (DNA): TGTGCCAGCAGCCGCAGCCTCACCAAAAACATTCAGTACTTC.

In this sample, this clonotype turned up a few times. The gene calls are TRBV3-1 and TRBJ1-1; D remains ambiguous. CDR3 length: 14 residues. With 2 bases removed from V and 5 bases from J, the gap between germline ends came to 12 bases. Germline values: CDR1 LGHDT, CDR2 YNNKEL (reference sequence). The CDR3 loop is CASSQHPVRTEAFF. In DNA, the CDR3 is TGTGCCAGCAGCCAACACCCAGTACGGACTGAAGCTTTCTTT.

This sequence joins TRBV6-1 and TRBJ2-5; 12 bases map to TRBD2. The V gene's germline CDR1 is MNHNS and CDR2 SASEGT. Germline trimming cut 1 base from V and 5 bases from J; bases unmatched to any gene: 8. The CDR3 totals 17 residues. In nucleotides, the CDR3 is TGTGCCAGCAGTGAAGGGGCTAGCGGGGGGGCTTGGGAGACCCAGTACTTC. Amino acids: CASSEGASGGAWETQYF.

This clonotype occurred a few times. The chain employs TRBV20-1 and TRBJ1-2; the D gene is possibly TRBD1 (5 bases). This CDR3 has 12 amino acids. CDR1 is DFQATT, CDR2 SNEGSKA, per germline (reference sequence). Trimming removed 4 bases at V and 4 bases at J, with 10 bases between. CDR3 nucleotides: TGCAGTGCTATGACAGAGATCTATGGCTACACCTTC. It translates to CSAMTEIYGYTF.

This clonotype was recorded at least ten times. CDR3 nucleotides: TGTGCCAGCAGTGATCGCGGTTCCTCGCGGTCCTACAATGAGCAGTTCTTC. Translating it yields CASSDRGSSRSYNEQFF. The chain carries TRBV25-1 and TRBJ2-1; unclear D gene. This CDR3 comprises 17 residues. V gave up 3 bases and J gave up 1 base, with 16 bases separating them. CDR1 MGHDK and CDR2 SYGVNS come from the germline V gene.

This clonotype was counted once. This rearrangement joins TRBV11-3 to TRBJ2-1, with TRBD2 matching 15 bases. The germline CDR1 and CDR2 sequences are SGHNT and YENEEA. The trim removed 5 bases at V and 6 bases at J, leaving 8 bases unmatched. The CDR3 consists of 17 residues. The CDR3 loop is CASSTRTSGRALNEQFF. CDR3 DNA: TGTGCCAGCAGCACCCGGACTAGCGGGAGGGCCCTCAATGAGCAGTTCTTC.

This clonotype was observed a handful of times. V gene TRBV15 combines with J gene TRBJ2-3; tentatively, D is TRBD1 or TRBD2 (5 bases each). The length of the CDR3 is 13 residues. V was clipped by 5 bases and J by 7 bases, with 13 bases between them. Germline assignment: CDR1 LNHNV and CDR2 YYDKDF (reference sequence). The CDR3 region is CATSLDWGHTQYF. The CDR3 nucleotides read TGTGCCACCAGCCTCGATTGGGGACATACGCAGTATTTT.